This TCR beta chain is from a study of CD8 T cells in ankylosing spondylitis. This clonotype was detected many times. There are 13 residues in the CDR3. Between the trimmed V and J ends, which lost 4 bases and 1 base, there was a span of 11 bases. CDR1 and CDR2 from the germline V gene are SQVTM and ANQGSEA. TCRdb processed the 5' RACE reads anew with MiXCR; each CDR3 protein has one entry. The data contain about 210,000 distinct CDR3 sequences, roughly 8% of them singletons. The V call is TRBV29-1, the J call TRBJ2-7, with D possibly TRBD2 on 6 matching bases. The source is a female donor with ankylosing spondylitis or in good health (not recorded which). Sequencing was done on a sample of blood, either unsorted or a sorted T cell fraction (not recorded which). The CDR3 nucleotides read TGCAGCGTTGCCTCGGGGGAATCCTACGAGCAGTACTTC. Translation gives CSVASGESYEQYF.